The clone carrying this T cell receptor beta chain has ten or more counts. Its antigen remains unknown. This sample is part of a study of glioma-infiltrating T cells. The iRepertoire nested amplicon-rescue multiplex PCR amplified TCR alpha and beta CDR3s from RNA. Input was roughly 100-450 ng of tissue mRNA or PBMC total RNA. TCRdb passed the multiplex PCR reads through MiXCR, listing each CDR3 protein once. The sample has under 200,000 distinct CDR3 sequences; over 40% are singletons. Whole-study findings and limits: Above-expected tissue-blood divergence occurred in all gliomas, most in low-grade ones. CDR3 overlap between tissue and blood was very small.

CDR1 and CDR2 (germline): MNHEY, SMNVEV (reference sequence). Losses at the gene ends were 3 bases for V and 2 bases for J; bases not matched to a gene: 4. CDR3 length: 15 amino acids. The genes are TRBV27 and TRBJ1-2; 9 bases align to TRBD1. The specimen sequenced was glioma tissue, nonneoplastic brain tissue, or PBMCs (not recorded which). The receptor's source is a human donor with low-grade glioma or glioblastoma, undergoing nonglioma brain surgery, or in good health (not recorded which). The CDR3 reads CASSLSTGGNYGYTF. Here the CDR3 DNA reads TGTGCCAGCAGTTTGTCGACAGGGGGGAACTATGGCTACACCTTC.